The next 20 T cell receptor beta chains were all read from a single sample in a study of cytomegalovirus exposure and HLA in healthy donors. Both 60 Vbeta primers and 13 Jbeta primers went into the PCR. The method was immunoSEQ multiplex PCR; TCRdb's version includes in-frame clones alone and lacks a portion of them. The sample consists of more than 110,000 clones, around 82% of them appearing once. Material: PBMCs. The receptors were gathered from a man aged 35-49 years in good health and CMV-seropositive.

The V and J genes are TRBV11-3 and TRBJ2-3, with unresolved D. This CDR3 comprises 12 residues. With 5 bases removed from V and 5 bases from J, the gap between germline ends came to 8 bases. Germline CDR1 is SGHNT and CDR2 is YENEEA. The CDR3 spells CASSPYLDTQYF. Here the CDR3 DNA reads TGTGCCAGCAGCCCGTACTTAGATACGCAGTATTTT.

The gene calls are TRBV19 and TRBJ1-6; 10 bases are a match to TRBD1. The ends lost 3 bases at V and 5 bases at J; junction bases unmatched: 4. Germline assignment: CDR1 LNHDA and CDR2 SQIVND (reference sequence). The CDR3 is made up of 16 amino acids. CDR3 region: CASSIGTGANNSPLHF. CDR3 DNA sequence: TGTGCCAGTAGTATCGGGACAGGGGCGAATAATTCACCCCTCCACTTT.

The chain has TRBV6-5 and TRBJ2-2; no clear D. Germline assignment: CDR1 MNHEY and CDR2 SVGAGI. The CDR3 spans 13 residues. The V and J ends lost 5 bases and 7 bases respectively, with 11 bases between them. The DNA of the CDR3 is TGTGCCAGCAGTGTTGCCACTCTCGGGGAGCTGTTTTTT. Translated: CASSVATLGELFF.

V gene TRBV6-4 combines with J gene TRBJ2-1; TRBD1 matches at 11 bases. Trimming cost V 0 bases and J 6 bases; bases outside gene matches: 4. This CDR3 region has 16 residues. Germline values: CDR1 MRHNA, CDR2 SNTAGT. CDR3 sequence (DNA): TGTGCCAGCAGTGACTCGGGACAGGGGGTTTCCAATGAGCAGTTCTTC. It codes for CASSDSGQGVSNEQFF.

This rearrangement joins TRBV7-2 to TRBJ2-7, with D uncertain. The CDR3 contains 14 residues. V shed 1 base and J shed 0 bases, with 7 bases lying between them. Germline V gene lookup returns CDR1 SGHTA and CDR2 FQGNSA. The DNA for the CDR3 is TGTGCCAGCAGCTTAGATCTGTTCTCCTACGAGCAGTACTTC. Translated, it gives CASSLDLFSYEQYF.

The CDR3 region is CASSDRRQGRYNTEAFF. The CDR3 DNA reads as TGTGCCAGCAGTGATAGAAGACAGGGGAGGTATAACACTGAAGCTTTCTTT. The chain carries TRBV6-1 and TRBJ1-1, with 8 bases aligning to TRBD1. The CDR3 sequence is 17 residues long. V shed 3 bases, J shed 2 bases, and the junction held 11 bases outside the gene matches. Germline CDR1 and CDR2: MNHNS and SASEGT.

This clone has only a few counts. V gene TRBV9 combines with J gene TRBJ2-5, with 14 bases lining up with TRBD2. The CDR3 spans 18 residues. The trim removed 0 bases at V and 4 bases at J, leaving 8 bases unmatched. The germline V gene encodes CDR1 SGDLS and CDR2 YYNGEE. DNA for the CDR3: TGTGCCAGCAGCGTAGAAGTGACTAGCGGGAGGGGGGGAGAGACCCAGTACTTC. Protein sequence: CASSVEVTSGRGGETQYF. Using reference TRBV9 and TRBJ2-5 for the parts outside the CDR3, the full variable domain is DSGVTQTPKHLITATGQRVTLRCSPRSGDLSVYWYQQSLDQGLQFLIQYYNGEERAKGNILERFSAQQFPDLHSELNLSSLELGDSALYFCASSVEVTSGRGGETQYFGPGTRLLVL.

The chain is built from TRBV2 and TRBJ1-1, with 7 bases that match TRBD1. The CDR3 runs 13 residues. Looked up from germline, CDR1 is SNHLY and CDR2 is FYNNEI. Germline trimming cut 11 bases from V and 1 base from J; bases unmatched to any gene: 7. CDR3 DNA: TGTGCCGGAGACAGGGAATCGAACACTGAAGCTTTCTTT. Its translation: CAGDRESNTEAFF. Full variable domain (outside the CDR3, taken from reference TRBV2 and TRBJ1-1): EPEVTQTPSHQVTQMGQEVILRCVPISNHLYFYWYRQILGQKVEFLVSFYNNEISEKSEIFDDQFSVERPDGSNFTLKIRSTKLEDSAMYFCAGDRESNTEAFFGQGTRLTVV.

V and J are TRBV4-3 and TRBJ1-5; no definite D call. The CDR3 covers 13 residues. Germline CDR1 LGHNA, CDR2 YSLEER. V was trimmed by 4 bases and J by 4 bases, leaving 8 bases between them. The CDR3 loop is CASSRGNNQPQHF. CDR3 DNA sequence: TGCGCCAGCAGCCGCGGCAATAATCAGCCCCAGCATTTT.

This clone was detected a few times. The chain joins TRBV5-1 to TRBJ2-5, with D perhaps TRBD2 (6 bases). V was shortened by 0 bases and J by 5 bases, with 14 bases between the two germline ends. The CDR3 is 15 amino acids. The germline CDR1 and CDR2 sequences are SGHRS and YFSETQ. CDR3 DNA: TGCGCCAGCAGCTTGGAGCCTAGCGTTTGGGAGACCCAGTACTTC. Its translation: CASSLEPSVWETQYF.

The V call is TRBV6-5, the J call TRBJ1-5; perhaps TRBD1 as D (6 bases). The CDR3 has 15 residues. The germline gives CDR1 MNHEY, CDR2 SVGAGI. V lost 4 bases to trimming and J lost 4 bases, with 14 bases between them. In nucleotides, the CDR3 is TGTGCCAGCAGTTTACTAGGGACACCTAATCAGCCCCAGCATTTT. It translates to CASSLLGTPNQPQHF.

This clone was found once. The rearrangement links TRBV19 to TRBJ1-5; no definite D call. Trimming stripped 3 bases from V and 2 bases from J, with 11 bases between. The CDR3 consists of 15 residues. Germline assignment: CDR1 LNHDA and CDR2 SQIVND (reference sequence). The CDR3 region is CASSIGGPGNQPQHF. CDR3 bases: TGTGCCAGTAGTATCGGTGGGCCAGGCAATCAGCCCCAGCATTTT.

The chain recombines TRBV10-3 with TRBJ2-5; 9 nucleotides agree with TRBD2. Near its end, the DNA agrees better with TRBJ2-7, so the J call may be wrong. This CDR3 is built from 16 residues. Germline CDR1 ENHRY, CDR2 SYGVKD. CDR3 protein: CAISESLAGLSYEQYF. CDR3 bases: TGTGCCATCAGTGAGTCACTAGCGGGCCTCTCCTACGAGCAGTACTTC.

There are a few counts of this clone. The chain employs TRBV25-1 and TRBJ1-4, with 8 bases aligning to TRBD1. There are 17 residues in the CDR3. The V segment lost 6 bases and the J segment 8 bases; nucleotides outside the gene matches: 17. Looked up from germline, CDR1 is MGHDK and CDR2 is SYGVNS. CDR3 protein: CASSTGDHRGFREKLFF. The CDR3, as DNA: TGTGCCAGCAGCACGGGGGACCACAGGGGGTTTAGAGAAAAACTGTTTTTT.

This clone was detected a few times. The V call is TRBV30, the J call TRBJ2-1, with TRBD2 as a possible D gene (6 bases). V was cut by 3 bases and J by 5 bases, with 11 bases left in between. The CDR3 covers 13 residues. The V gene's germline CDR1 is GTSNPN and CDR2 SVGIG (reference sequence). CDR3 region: CAWSPGLNNEQFF. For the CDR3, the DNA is TGTGCCTGGAGCCCGGGACTCAACAATGAGCAGTTCTTC.

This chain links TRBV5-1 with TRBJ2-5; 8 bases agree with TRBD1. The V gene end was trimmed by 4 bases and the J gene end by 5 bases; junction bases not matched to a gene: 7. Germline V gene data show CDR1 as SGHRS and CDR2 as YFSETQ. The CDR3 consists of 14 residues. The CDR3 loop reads CASSIGQGLETQYF. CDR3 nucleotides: TGCGCCAGCAGCATCGGACAGGGACTCGAGACCCAGTACTTC.

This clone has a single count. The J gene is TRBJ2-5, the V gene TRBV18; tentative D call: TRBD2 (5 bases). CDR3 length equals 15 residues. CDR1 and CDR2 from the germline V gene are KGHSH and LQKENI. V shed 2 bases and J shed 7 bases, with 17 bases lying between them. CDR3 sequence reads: CASSPGERSRGTQYF. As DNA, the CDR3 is TGTGCCAGCTCACCAGGAGAGCGGTCCCGGGGGACCCAGTACTTC.

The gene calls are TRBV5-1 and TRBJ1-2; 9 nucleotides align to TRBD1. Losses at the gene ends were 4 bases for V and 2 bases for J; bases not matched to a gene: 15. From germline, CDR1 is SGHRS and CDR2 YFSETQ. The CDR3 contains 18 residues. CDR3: CASSAGTGGESWNYGYTF. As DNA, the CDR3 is TGCGCCAGCAGCGCCGGAACAGGGGGCGAATCATGGAACTATGGCTACACCTTC.

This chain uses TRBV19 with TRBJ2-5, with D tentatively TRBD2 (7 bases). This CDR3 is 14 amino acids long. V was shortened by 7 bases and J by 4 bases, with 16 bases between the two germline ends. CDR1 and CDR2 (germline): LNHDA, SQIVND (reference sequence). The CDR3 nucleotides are TGTGCCAGTACTGGCGGGGGCGCCGGAGAGACCCAGTACTTC. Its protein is CASTGGGAGETQYF.

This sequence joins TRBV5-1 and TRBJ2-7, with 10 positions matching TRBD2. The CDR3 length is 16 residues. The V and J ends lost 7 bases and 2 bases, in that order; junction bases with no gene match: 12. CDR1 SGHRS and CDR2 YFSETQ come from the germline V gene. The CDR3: CASFLSGTSAPYEQYF. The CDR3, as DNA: TGCGCCAGCTTTCTGTCCGGGACTAGCGCCCCCTACGAGCAGTACTTC.